One and the same sample provided the 7 T cell receptor beta chains below, sequenced in a study of somatic mutations in cytotoxic T cells in rheumatoid arthritis. Measured with immunoSEQ multiplex PCR; TCRdb has only the in-frame clones, and not every one. The repertoire has approximately 12,000 clones, about four fifths of them found once; the top ten carry approximately 15%. The sample comprised CD8+ T cells sorted from blood. The receptors come from a woman aged 55-70 years in good health.

The chain employs TRBV9 and TRBJ2-7; D not resolved. V lost 4 bases and J lost 5, with 10 bases in between. The CDR3 is made up of 12 amino acids. CDR1 and CDR2 from the germline V gene are SGDLS and YYNGEE. The CDR3 reads CASSPGGNEQYF. In nucleotides, the CDR3 is TGTGCCAGCAGCCCTGGCGGAAACGAGCAGTACTTC.

This rearrangement joins TRBV10-2 to TRBJ2-3; 7 nucleotides agree with TRBD1. The CDR3 sequence is 15 residues long. Germline loops: CDR1 WSHSY, CDR2 SAAADI. Trimming took 6 bases from V and 2 from J; bases not matched to a gene: 8. In DNA, the CDR3 is TGCGCCAGCAGAGGGACAGACTTTACCACAGATACGCAGTATTTT. This sequence encodes CASRGTDFTTDTQYF.

The chain couples TRBV2 to TRBJ2-2; 7 nucleotides align to TRBD1. The CDR3 is 16 residues long. The germline gives CDR1 SNHLY, CDR2 FYNNEI. The ends lost 2 bases at V and 3 bases at J; junction bases unmatched: 6. The CDR3 loop is CASSEPQTGYTGELFF. The CDR3, as DNA: TGTGCCAGCAGTGAACCCCAGACAGGGTACACCGGGGAGCTGTTTTTT.

This clone was detected only once. This chain connects TRBV19 to TRBJ1-1, with a weak D call TRBD1 (5 bases). The CDR3 consists of 12 residues. Looked up from germline, CDR1 is LNHDA and CDR2 is SQIVND (reference sequence). The germline V and J ends were trimmed by 7 bases and 3 bases, with 9 bases remaining between them. The CDR3 here is CASTGLDTEAFF. The CDR3 DNA is TGTGCCAGTACAGGGTTGGACACTGAAGCTTTCTTT.

The chain couples TRBV5-1 to TRBJ2-2; 7 bases line up with TRBD1. The V gene end was trimmed by 4 bases and the J gene end by 5 bases; junction bases not matched to a gene: 8. This CDR3 spans 15 amino acids. The germline V gene has CDR1 SGHRS and CDR2 YFSETQ. As DNA, the CDR3 is TGCGCCAGCAGCCCGGGGACAGTATCGACCGGGGAGCTGTTTTTT. Protein sequence: CASSPGTVSTGELFF.

This clone has a single count. CDR3 amino acids: CASAAPMENEKLFF. The CDR3 DNA follows: TGTGCCAGTGCGGCTCCAATGGAAAATGAAAAACTGTTTTTT. The V and J genes are TRBV19 and TRBJ1-4; D not certain. CDR3 length equals 14 residues. V was cut by 8 bases and J by 5 bases, with 15 bases left in between. Germline CDR1 is LNHDA and CDR2 is SQIVND (reference sequence).

The chain combines TRBV18 with TRBJ2-1; D uncertain. Germline loops: CDR1 KGHSH, CDR2 LQKENI. V was trimmed by 0 bases and J by 1 base, leaving 7 bases between them. This CDR3 is 15 amino acids long. The CDR3 protein is CASSPPGQSYNEQFF. CDR3 nucleotide sequence: TGTGCCAGCTCACCACCGGGCCAGTCCTACAATGAGCAGTTCTTC. Full variable domain (outside the CDR3, taken from reference TRBV18 and TRBJ2-1): NAGVMQNPRHLVRRRGQEARLRCSPMKGHSHVYWYRQLPEEGLKFMVYLQKENIIDESGMPKERFSAEFPKEGPSILRIQQVVRGDSAAYFCASSPPGQSYNEQFFGPGTRLTVL.